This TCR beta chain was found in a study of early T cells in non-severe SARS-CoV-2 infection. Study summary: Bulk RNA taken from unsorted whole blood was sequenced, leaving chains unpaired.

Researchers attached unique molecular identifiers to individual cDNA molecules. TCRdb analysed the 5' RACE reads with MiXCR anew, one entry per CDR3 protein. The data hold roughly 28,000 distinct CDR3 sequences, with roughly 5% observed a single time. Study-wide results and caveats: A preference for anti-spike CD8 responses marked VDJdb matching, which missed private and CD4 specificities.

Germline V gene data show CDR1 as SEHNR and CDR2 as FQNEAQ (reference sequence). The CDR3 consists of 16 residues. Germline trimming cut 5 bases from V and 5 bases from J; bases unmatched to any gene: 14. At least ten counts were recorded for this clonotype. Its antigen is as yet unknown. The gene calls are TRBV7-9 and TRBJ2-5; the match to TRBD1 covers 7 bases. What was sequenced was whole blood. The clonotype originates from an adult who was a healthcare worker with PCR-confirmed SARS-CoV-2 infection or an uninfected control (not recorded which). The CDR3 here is CASSNIRTGWVETQYF. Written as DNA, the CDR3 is TGTGCCAGCAGCAACATCCGGACAGGATGGGTGGAGACCCAGTACTTC.